This T cell receptor beta chain was documented in a study of PD-L1 blockade in urothelial cancer. Whole-study context: Patients initiated atezolizumab around 2014 at 1,200 mg intravenously every 3 weeks. Patients had undergone 0 to 3 prior chemotherapy regimens. Overall study results and limits: Better progression-free and overall survival followed lower pretreatment blood clonality.

Some clones are missing from TCRdb's copy, which holds only in-frame ones; the method was immunoSEQ multiplex PCR. This repertoire shows about 39,000 clones, about 89% found once; its top ten account for just under 2%. From germline, CDR1 is MDHEN and CDR2 SYDVKM. The CDR3 consists of 13 residues. The germline V and J ends were trimmed by 3 bases and 6 bases, with 11 bases remaining between them. As for this clone: Its antigen is still unknown.

The sequence derives from a man aged 60 to 69 with urothelial cancer. The material sequenced was PBMCs, taken around atezolizumab (anti-PD-L1) treatment. The chain joins TRBV28 to TRBJ2-5, with a tentative D call TRBD1 (7 bases). The CDR3 reads CASSFSGGQTQYF. The DNA for the CDR3 is TGTGCCAGCAGTTTTTCAGGGGGGCAGACCCAGTACTTC.